Listed below are T cell receptor beta chains from one sample, sequenced in a study of cytomegalovirus exposure and HLA in healthy donors. Here immunoSEQ multiplex PCR was the method, and the copy in TCRdb shows in-frame clones only, minus some. Found here are some 140,000 clones, roughly 74% of them singletons; the top ten hold 2.8%. Specimen: PBMCs. The receptors shown here come from a young man in good health and CMV-seronegative. CDR3s include the opening cysteine and the closing phenylalanine or tryptophan. A D gene is named only where the DNA matches it firmly. Size values are once, few and many counts, or a class for expanded clones, and some rows have none.

TRBV10-3	13	NA	TRBJ1-2	NA	TGTGCCATCAGTGTTGGCCTAGGCTATGGCTACACCTTC	CAISVGLGYGYTF
TRBV7-9	12	NA	TRBJ2-3	NA	TGTGCCAGCAGCTTAGACGGGGTGACGCAGTATTTT	CASSLDGVTQYF
TRBV10-3	15	NA	TRBJ1-1	NA	TGTGCCATCAGTGAAACGGAGAAAATGAACACTGAAGCTTTCTTT	CAISETEKMNTEAFF
TRBV18	15	NA	TRBJ1-5	NA	TGTGCCAGCTCACGGCAGGGGTATAGCAATCAGCCCCAGCATTTT	CASSRQGYSNQPQHF
TRBV7-9	16	once	TRBJ2-3	TRBD1	TGTGCCAGCAGTCAATCATCAGGGGGTTGGGCAGATACGCAGTATTTT	CASSQSSGGWADTQYF
TRBV6-1	15	few	TRBJ2-2	TRBD1	TGTGCCAGCACCCTGGACAGGGTCACCCCCGGGGAGCTGTTTTTT	CASTLDRVTPGELFF
TRBV5-1	14	NA	TRBJ2-6	NA	TGCGCCAGCAGCTTGGCCCAGGGGGCCAACGTCCTGACTTTC	CASSLAQGANVLTF
TRBV10-3	14	once	TRBJ1-6	TRBD1	TGTGCCATCAGCCCGGGACAGGGCTTCTCACCCCTCCACTTT	CAISPGQGFSPLHF
TRBV5-1	13	NA	TRBJ2-1	NA	TGCGCCAGCAGCTTTAGATATAGTAATGAGCAGTTCTTC	CASSFRYSNEQFF
TRBV5-1	14	few	TRBJ1-1	NA	TGCGCCAGCAGCCCGAATCGACAGAACACTGAAGCTTTCTTT	CASSPNRQNTEAFF
TRBV2	13	few	TRBJ1-2	NA	TGTGCCAGCAGCTCCTTACAGGGAGGGGGCTACACCTTC	CASSSLQGGGYTF
TRBV5-1	13	NA	TRBJ2-1	NA	TGCGCCAGCAGCACCGGGACACACAATGAGCAGTTCTTC	CASSTGTHNEQFF
TRBV5-1	19	NA	TRBJ2-3	NA	TGCGCCAGCAGCTTGAGGGTTAGCGGAGCTATTGGAAGCACAGATACGCAGTATTTT	CASSLRVSGAIGSTDTQYF
TRBV2	14	few	TRBJ1-2	NA	TGTGCCAGCAAGGGTGGGCAGGGTAACTATGGCTACACCTTC	CASKGGQGNYGYTF
TRBV18	16	NA	TRBJ1-3	NA	TGTGCCAGCTCACCGTCCGGACAACTAACGGGAAACACCATATATTTT	CASSPSGQLTGNTIYF
TRBV9	16	few	TRBJ2-5	NA	TGTGCCAGCAGCGTAGGGGGACACCTGAACCAAGAGACCCAGTACTTC	CASSVGGHLNQETQYF
TRBV7-9	15	NA	TRBJ1-1	NA	TGTGCCAGCAGCTTAGCGGCAGGAGGTGGGACTGAAGCTTTCTTT	CASSLAAGGGTEAFF
TRBV9	14	NA	TRBJ2-6	NA	TGTGCCAGCACCTCCGGCCAGGTCTTAGACGTCCTGACTTTC	CASTSGQVLDVLTF
TRBV27	13	once	TRBJ1-2	NA	TGTGCCAGCAGCCCCAGTTATAACTATGGCTACACCTTC	CASSPSYNYGYTF
TRBV7-9	14	NA	TRBJ1-1	NA	TGTGCCAGCGACGCCCAACAGGGAAACACTGAAGCTTTCTTT	CASDAQQGNTEAFF
TRBV19	14	once	TRBJ1-2	TRBD1	TGTGCCAGTAAAGGTCGTGGGACAGGGTTGGACTACACCTTC	CASKGRGTGLDYTF
TRBV18	16	NA	TRBJ2-6	NA	TGTGCCAGCTCGTCAGACACAAACTCTGGGGCCAACGTCCTGACTTTC	CASSSDTNSGANVLTF
TRBV12-5	14	NA	TRBJ2-3	NA	TGTGCTAGTGGTTTGGGACAAAACACAGATACGCAGTATTTT	CASGLGQNTDTQYF
TRBV19	14	NA	TRBJ2-5	NA	TGTGCCAGTAAACAGGGAATAGGGGTCGGGACCCAGTACTTC	CASKQGIGVGTQYF
TRBV6-1	13	NA	TRBJ1-5	TRBD1	TGTGCCAGCGCTAACAGGGGGCTGGGGCCCCAGCATTTT	CASANRGLGPQHF
TRBV6-1	15	NA	TRBJ2-5	TRBD1	TGTGCCAGCAGTGCCTCAACAGGGGCAGGGGAGACCCAGTACTTC	CASSASTGAGETQYF
TRBV18	16	NA	TRBJ1-6	TRBD1	TGTGCCAGCTCACCACCCGAGACAGGGGGAAATTCACCCCTCCACTTT	CASSPPETGGNSPLHF
TRBV27	15	few	TRBJ1-6	TRBD1	TGTGCCAGCAGCCTGACAGGGTTGTCTAATTCACCCCTCCACTTT	CASSLTGLSNSPLHF
TRBV28	11	NA	TRBJ1-2	NA	TGTGCCAGCAGTTCCAGGGGTGGCTACACCTTC	CASSSRGGYTF
TRBV11-2	13	NA	TRBJ1-2	NA	TGTGCCAGCAGCTTAGCTGCTAACTATGGCTACACCTTC	CASSLAANYGYTF
TRBV10-3	13	few	TRBJ1-1	NA	TGTGCCACCTCGAAGCAGGCGAACACTGAAGCTTTCTTT	CATSKQANTEAFF
TRBV27	14	NA	TRBJ1-2	TRBD1	TGTGCCAGCAGTTTTAGGGGACAGGGTGATGCGGTCACCTTC	CASSFRGQGDAVTF
TRBV27	16	NA	TRBJ1-5	TRBD1	TGTGCCAGCAGTCCGGGACAGGGGAGTAGCAATCAGCCCCAGCATTTT	CASSPGQGSSNQPQHF
TRBV7-8	14	once	TRBJ1-5	NA	TGTGCCAGCAGCACCTGGGGGGACAATCAGCCCCAGCATTTT	CASSTWGDNQPQHF
TRBV6-6	16	NA	TRBJ2-7	TRBD2	TGTGCCAGCAGTTACACCCGCGGGGGGGGTTCCTACGAGCAGTACTTC	CASSYTRGGGSYEQYF
TRBV11-2	15	NA	TRBJ2-5	NA	TGTGCCAGCAGCCTTAGCCATGGAGGGAGGGAGACCCAGTACTTC	CASSLSHGGRETQYF
TRBV18	15	NA	TRBJ1-1	TRBD1	TGTGCCAGCTCAGAGATGACAGGGAGTCACACTGAAGCTTTCTTT	CASSEMTGSHTEAFF
TRBV7-9	12	few	TRBJ2-7	TRBD2	TGTGCCAGCGCGGGGGAGAGCTACGAGCAGTACTTC	CASAGESYEQYF
TRBV5-5	15	NA	TRBJ2-5	NA	TGTGCCAGCAGCTTAAACAGGGCAGGGGAAGAGACCCAGTACTTC	CASSLNRAGEETQYF
TRBV28	15	NA	TRBJ1-4	TRBD1	TGTGCCAGCAGTTTAAGGAGGGGGCTCGGTGAAAAACTGTTTTTT	CASSLRRGLGEKLFF
TRBV7-6	13	once	TRBJ2-5	NA	TGTGCCAGCAGCTTAACTCACCAAGAGACCCAGTACTTC	CASSLTHQETQYF
TRBV4-1	15	few	TRBJ2-1	TRBD1	TGCGCCAGCAGCCAACCGGACAGGTTATACAATGAGCAGTTCTTC	CASSQPDRLYNEQFF
TRBV6-5	14	NA	TRBJ1-5	TRBD1	TGTGCCAGCAGTCGACAGGGGGCGGGTCAGCCCCAGCATTTT	CASSRQGAGQPQHF
TRBV2	14	once	TRBJ1-2	TRBD1	TGTGCCAGCACCGGACAGGGGAAGAGCTATGGCTACACCTTC	CASTGQGKSYGYTF
TRBV4-1	14	NA	TRBJ2-3	NA	TGCGCCAGCAGCCAAGTAGCGGTCTCAGATACGCAGTATTTT	CASSQVAVSDTQYF
TRBV27	13	NA	TRBJ1-5	TRBD1	TGTGCCAGCAGCCGACAGGGGAATCAGCCCCAGCATTTT	CASSRQGNQPQHF